Following are 32 T cell receptor beta chains from one sample sequenced in a study of T cell responses to AZD1222 COVID-19 vaccine. Only in-frame clones appear in the TCRdb table, and some are missing; sequencing was by immunoSEQ multiplex PCR. The repertoire has about 140,000 clones, less than 95% of them found once; the top ten carry 7.5% to 8%. The sample consisted of peripheral blood, taken 28 days after the second dose of the MenACWY control vaccine. These receptors originate from an adult who received the MenACWY meningococcal vaccine as a control.

The chain uses TRBV7-8 and TRBJ1-2, with D unclear. The CDR3 is 13 amino acids. The ends were cut back, 5 bases at V and 6 bases at J, with 13 bases in the middle. CDR1 SGHVS and CDR2 FQNEAQ come from the germline V gene. Here the CDR3 reads CASSPSRHNGYTF. The CDR3 nucleotides read TGTGCCAGCAGCCCCTCTAGACATAATGGCTACACCTTC.

The chain couples TRBV28 to TRBJ2-3; possibly TRBD2 for D (6 bases). Germline lookup yields CDR1 MDHEN and CDR2 SYDVKM. This CDR3 contains 15 residues. V lost 5 bases to trimming and J lost 2 bases, with 14 bases between them. CDR3 sequence: CASSMTRAPTDTQYF. The CDR3 DNA is TGTGCCAGCAGTATGACTAGGGCCCCCACAGATACGCAGTATTTT.

The chain is built from TRBV7-8 and TRBJ1-4; no clear D. Germline CDR1 reads SGHVS; CDR2 reads FQNEAQ. V dropped 8 bases and J dropped 5 bases, with 18 bases sitting between them. This CDR3 is built from 15 residues. The CDR3 DNA reads as TGTGCCAGCGGCCCGGGTTACGGAGCAAATGAAAAACTGTTTTTT. Residues: CASGPGYGANEKLFF. Variable domain in full (rest from reference TRBV7-8 and TRBJ1-4): GAGVSQSPRYKVAKRGQDVALRCDPISGHVSLFWYQQALGQGPEFLTYFQNEAQLDKSGLPSDRFFAERPEGSVSTLKIQRTQQEDSAVYLCASGPGYGANEKLFFGSGTQLSVL.

The V gene is TRBV28, the J gene TRBJ2-1; 12 bases are shared with TRBD2. Trimming cost V 6 bases and J 3 bases; bases outside gene matches: 3. The germline V gene encodes CDR1 MDHEN and CDR2 SYDVKM. The CDR3 spans 15 residues. CDR3 sequence: CASRTTSGGYNEQFF. The DNA for the CDR3 is TGTGCCAGCAGGACGACTAGCGGGGGCTACAATGAGCAGTTCTTC.

The rearrangement uses TRBV10-3 and TRBJ2-3, with 10 bases identical to TRBD2. The CDR3 is 15 residues long. The germline V gene encodes CDR1 ENHRY and CDR2 SYGVKD. V lost 4 bases to trimming and J lost 2 bases; unmatched junction nucleotides: 3. CDR3 nucleotide sequence: TGTGCCATCAGTGTTCTAGCGGGGGCCACAGATACGCAGTATTTT. This sequence encodes CAISVLAGATDTQYF.

The chain links TRBV12-3 or TRBV12-4 to TRBJ1-2, with 8 bases that match TRBD1. V shed 6 bases and J 4 bases; nucleotides not matched to a gene: 4. The CDR3 extends over 13 amino acids. CDR3 DNA: TGTGCCAGCAGCGACGGACAGGGCTATGGCTACACCTTC. It is translated as CASSDGQGYGYTF.

This chain connects TRBV3-1 (or the pseudogene TRBV3-2) to TRBJ1-2, with D possibly matching TRBD1 (6 bases). Germline CDR1 and CDR2: LGHDT and YNNKEL (reference sequence). Trimming stripped 4 bases from V and 4 bases from J, with 13 bases between. This CDR3 is built from 14 residues. CDR3 DNA sequence: TGTGCCAGCAGCCCCATAGGGGGGGGCTATGGCTACACCTTC. It encodes CASSPIGGGYGYTF.

This clone was observed a handful of times. This chain connects TRBV15 to TRBJ1-6; D gene unclear. The CDR3 is made up of 12 amino acids. The germline CDR1 and CDR2 sequences are LNHNV and YYDKDF (reference sequence). V dropped 4 bases and J dropped 6 bases, with 4 bases sitting between them. CDR3 residues: CATSMGNSPLHF. The CDR3 DNA reads TGTGCCACCAGCATGGGTAATTCACCCCTCCACTTT.

This clone was seen a few times. As DNA, the CDR3 is TGTGCCAGCACCTCCCCCGGGACAGGGGACTCACCCCTCCACTTT. It yields the protein CASTSPGTGDSPLHF. The V call is TRBV7-2, the J call TRBJ1-6, with 10 bases lining up with TRBD1. CDR1 and CDR2 from the germline V gene are SGHTA and FQGNSA. The CDR3 is 15 residues long. The V gene end was trimmed by 7 bases and the J gene end by 10 bases; junction bases not matched to a gene: 10.

This rearrangement joins TRBV5-1 to TRBJ2-6; weak D call: TRBD2 (5 bases). The CDR3 totals 14 residues. Trimming pared 4 bases from V and 2 bases from J, leaving 7 bases between. CDR1 and CDR2 from the germline V gene are SGHRS and YFSETQ. The CDR3 loop reads CASSRGAGANVLTF. DNA of the CDR3: TGCGCCAGCAGCCGGGGAGCTGGGGCCAACGTCCTGACTTTC.

The chain is built from TRBV6-5 and TRBJ2-7, with D possibly being TRBD1 (7 bases). This CDR3 has 15 amino acids. Germline V gives CDR1 MNHEY, CDR2 SVGAGI. Trimming cost V 2 bases and J 1 base, with 12 bases left between them. The CDR3 loop reads CASSYEGAGSYEQYF. CDR3 coding DNA: TGTGCCAGCAGTTACGAGGGGGCGGGGTCCTACGAGCAGTACTTC.

The chain couples TRBV5-5 to TRBJ2-7; D may be TRBD1 (6 bases). CDR1 is SGHKS, CDR2 YYEKEE, per germline (reference sequence). Trimming left V 2 bases short and J 7 bases short, with 22 bases between. The CDR3 spans 16 residues. The CDR3 nucleotides read TGTGCCAGCAGCTTAACCGGGACAACCCGGTCCGGGGAGCAGTACTTC. This sequence encodes CASSLTGTTRSGEQYF.

The chain employs TRBV19 and TRBJ1-1; D is ambiguous. CDR1 is LNHDA and CDR2 is SQIVND in the germline V gene (reference sequence). There are 11 residues in the CDR3. V lost 5 bases, J lost 7 bases, and 8 bases lay in between. CDR3 loop: CASSQSYEAFF. CDR3 in DNA: TGTGCCAGTAGTCAATCGTATGAAGCTTTCTTT.

J is TRBJ2-5 and V is TRBV28; 8 bases are shared with TRBD2. Trimming cost V 6 bases and J 5 bases; bases outside gene matches: 17. Germline values: CDR1 MDHEN, CDR2 SYDVKM. The CDR3 totals 17 residues. The CDR3 spells CASSEPVGGGPLETQYF. In DNA form, the CDR3 reads TGTGCCAGCAGCGAACCCGTCGGGGGGGGGCCGTTGGAGACCCAGTACTTC.

The chain links TRBV3-1 (or the pseudogene TRBV3-2) to TRBJ1-5; possible D gene TRBD1, 5 bases. The V gene lost 4 bases and the J gene lost 0 bases, with 10 bases spanning the gap. Per the germline V gene, CDR1 is LGHDT and CDR2 is YNNKEL (reference sequence). The CDR3 totals 15 residues. CDR3 nucleotide sequence: TGTGCCAGCAGCCGGGGACGAAATAGCAATCAGCCCCAGCATTTT. Translated: CASSRGRNSNQPQHF.

The chain's CDR3 is CASSSTAGTTYGYTF. The CDR3 bases are TGTGCCAGCAGTTCAACCGCCGGGACAACCTATGGCTACACCTTC. The chain couples TRBV6-4 to TRBJ1-2; D is perhaps TRBD1 (6 bases). CDR1 and CDR2 (germline): MRHNA, SNTAGT. The CDR3 has 15 residues. Trimming cost V 5 bases and J 4 bases, with 17 bases left between them.

The chain employs TRBV24-1 and TRBJ1-2, with TRBD1 matching over 8 bases. The CDR3 totals 13 residues. Germline V gene sequence: CDR1 KGHDR, CDR2 SFDVKD. Germline trimming cut 4 bases from V and 6 bases from J; bases unmatched to any gene: 3. As DNA, the CDR3 is TGTGCCACCAGTGACCCGACAGGGGATGGCTACACCTTC. Amino acids: CATSDPTGDGYTF.

This clone was seen more than once but under ten times. The chain is built from TRBV14 and TRBJ2-2, with D possibly being TRBD2 (5 bases). V was pared by 1 base and J by 4 bases, with 13 bases between. The CDR3 contains 16 residues. In germline, CDR1 is SGHDN, CDR2 FVKESK. The CDR3 nucleotides are TGTGCCAGCAGCCAAGTCCAAAGCGGACTCACCGGGGAGCTGTTTTTT. This encodes CASSQVQSGLTGELFF.

This rearrangement joins TRBV19 to TRBJ2-1, with 12 bases aligning to TRBD2. Germline CDR1 is LNHDA and CDR2 is SQIVND (reference sequence). This CDR3 spans 15 amino acids. Trimming cost V 7 bases and J 7 bases; bases outside gene matches: 8. The DNA of the CDR3 is TGTGCCAGTATCGACCCACTAGCGGGAGGTAATGAGCAGTTCTTC. It codes for CASIDPLAGGNEQFF.

This chain connects TRBV18 to TRBJ2-3; possibly TRBD1 or TRBD2 for D (5 bases each). The germline V and J ends were trimmed by 5 bases and 4 bases, with 13 bases remaining between them. Germline CDR1 reads KGHSH; CDR2 reads LQKENI. The CDR3 is made up of 14 amino acids. The CDR3 nucleotides are TGTGCCAGCTCAACGAGGGACCTCGCAGATACGCAGTATTTT. Translating it yields CASSTRDLADTQYF.

The chain joins TRBV24-1 to TRBJ2-3; TRBD2 is a possible D gene (6 bases). From germline, CDR1 is KGHDR and CDR2 SFDVKD. Trimming removed 4 bases from V and 6 bases from J, with 13 bases in between. CDR3 length: 14 amino acids. CDR3 amino acids: CATSEVRGRDTQYF. CDR3 DNA sequence: TGTGCCACCAGTGAGGTCCGGGGGAGGGATACGCAGTATTTT.

This chain uses TRBV7-2 with TRBJ1-5; D uncertain. The CDR3 is 13 amino acids. CDR1 and CDR2 (germline): SGHTA, FQGNSA. The V end lost 1 base, the J end lost 3 bases, and 4 bases lay between the germline ends. In nucleotides, the CDR3 is TGTGCCAGCAGCTTAGACTACAATCAGCCCCAGCATTTT. Protein product: CASSLDYNQPQHF.

The V gene is TRBV7-2, the J gene TRBJ2-5; possibly TRBD1 or TRBD2 for D (6 bases each). V gave up 0 bases and J gave up 2 bases, with 13 bases separating them. Germline V gene lookup returns CDR1 SGHTA and CDR2 FQGNSA. This CDR3 contains 16 residues. The DNA of the CDR3 is TGTGCCAGCAGCTTAGCGCGTGGGGGGCGGCAAGAGACCCAGTACTTC. It is translated as CASSLARGGRQETQYF. The full variable domain, rest sourced from reference TRBV7-2 and TRBJ2-5, is GAGVSQSPSNKVTEKGKDVELRCDPISGHTALYWYRQSLGQGLEFLIYFQGNSAPDKSGLPSDRFSAERTGGSVSTLTIQRTQQEDSAVYLCASSLARGGRQETQYFGPGTRLLVL.

V is TRBV5-4 and J is TRBJ2-5; D not resolved. Germline V CDR1 and CDR2: SGHNT, YYREEE (reference sequence). CDR3 length: 11 residues. V dropped 2 bases and J dropped 4 bases, with 3 bases sitting between them. CDR3 loop: CASSFGETQYF. CDR3 bases: TGTGCCAGCAGCTTTGGAGAGACCCAGTACTTC.

This rearrangement joins TRBV1 to TRBJ2-2; the table assigns TRBD2, which was not confirmed against the DNA. TRBV1 is labeled a pseudogene. The CDR3 is 18 residues long. CDR3 in DNA: TGCACCAGCAGCCAAGTTGGGGCTAGCGGGGCGAGGACCGGGGAGCTGTTTTTT. It yields the protein CTSSQVGASGARTGELFF.

The chain combines TRBV2 with TRBJ2-5; TRBD1 agrees at 7 bases. CDR3 length: 15 amino acids. Germline lookup yields CDR1 SNHLY and CDR2 FYNNEI. The trim removed 6 bases at V and 4 bases at J, leaving 11 bases unmatched. CDR3 amino acids: CASSTQPGQRETQYF. The CDR3 DNA follows: TGTGCCAGCAGCACCCAGCCGGGACAGAGAGAGACCCAGTACTTC.

The sample holds one count of this clone. V gene TRBV7-9 combines with J gene TRBJ1-1, with a possible D match to TRBD1 (5 bases). Germline CDR1 and CDR2: SEHNR and FQNEAQ (reference sequence). The CDR3 sequence is 15 residues long. Trimming took 3 bases from V and 7 from J, leaving 18 bases between them. The CDR3 nucleotides read TGTGCCAGCAGCTTCTCGTCCAGGGTGTTGGTTGAAGCTTTCTTT. It is translated as CASSFSSRVLVEAFF.

V usage is TRBV7-2 and J usage is TRBJ2-3; 13 bases map to TRBD2. The CDR3 spans 15 residues. CDR1 SGHTA and CDR2 FQGNSA come from the germline V gene. V was pared by 5 bases and J by 7 bases, with 6 bases of the junction left unmatched. CDR3 sequence reads: CASSLETSGRNTQYF. The CDR3 nucleotides are TGTGCCAGCAGCCTGGAGACTAGCGGGAGGAATACGCAGTATTTT. Looking up the rest from reference TRBV7-2 and TRBJ2-3 gives the full variable domain: GAGVSQSPSNKVTEKGKDVELRCDPISGHTALYWYRQSLGQGLEFLIYFQGNSAPDKSGLPSDRFSAERTGGSVSTLTIQRTQQEDSAVYLCASSLETSGRNTQYFGPGTRLTVL.

V is TRBV3-1 (or the pseudogene TRBV3-2) and J is TRBJ2-1, with D possibly being TRBD1 or TRBD2 (5 bases each). This CDR3 spans 11 amino acids. Germline values: CDR1 LGHDT, CDR2 YNNKEL (reference sequence). V lost 4 bases, J lost 12 bases, and 10 bases lay in between. As DNA, the CDR3 is TGTGCCAGCAGCCGGGACCTCTCGCAGTTCTTC. Amino acids: CASSRDLSQFF.

This chain connects TRBV28 to TRBJ2-3; 11 nucleotides agree with TRBD2. Germline CDR1 reads MDHEN; CDR2 reads SYDVKM. After removal of 5 bases from V and 1 base from J, the junction contained 5 bases not matched to a gene. The CDR3 loop spans 16 amino acids. The CDR3 protein is CASSLRTSGRTDTQYF. DNA of the CDR3: TGTGCCAGCAGTCTCCGGACTAGCGGGCGCACAGATACGCAGTATTTT. The full variable domain, its missing parts supplied by reference TRBV28 and TRBJ2-3, is DVKVTQSSRYLVKRTGEKVFLECVQDMDHENMFWYRQDPGLGLRLIYFSYDVKMKEKGDIPEGYSVSREKKERFSLILESASTNQTSMYLCASSLRTSGRTDTQYFGPGTRLTVL.

The V and J genes are TRBV7-2 and TRBJ2-4; D ambiguous. Germline CDR1 SGHTA, CDR2 FQGNSA. Trimming took 0 bases from V and 1 from J, leaving 1 base between them. The CDR3 is made up of 13 amino acids. Here the CDR3 reads CASSLAAKNIQYF. The CDR3 nucleotides are TGTGCCAGCAGCTTAGCCGCCAAAAACATTCAGTACTTC.

The chain combines TRBV18 with TRBJ1-6, with unresolved D. The CDR3 contains 15 residues. Germline-derived CDR1 and CDR2 are KGHSH and LQKENI. Trimming took off 1 base at V and 6 bases at J, with 10 bases between the two ends. CDR3 nucleotides: TGTGCCAGCTCACCACAATCCAGAATTAATTCACCCCTCCACTTT. Its translation: CASSPQSRINSPLHF.